This T cell receptor beta chain appears in the sequencing data of a study of shared clonotypes between healthy human individuals. Germline V gene lookup returns CDR1 KGHSH and CDR2 LQKENI. V lost 5 bases, J lost 8 bases, and 15 bases lay in between. The CDR3 covers 13 residues. At the deep level, the assay was run. The assay was immunoSEQ multiplex PCR, and TCRdb's table has in-frame clones only and misses some. The sample contains around 980,000 clones, around three quarters of which appear only once. Findings and limits, study-wide: Inspection by rarefaction showed sorted-subset sequencing to be incomplete despite large depth.

A remark on this clone: Its specificity is unknown.

CD4+ cells were split into CD45RA+ naive and CD45RA-negative memory subsets. The receptor was isolated from a man in his late teens or twenties in good health. Some clones in this sample may be carry-over from other donors' samples. J is TRBJ1-1 and V is TRBV18; D uncertain. Sequenced material: memory CD4+ T cells from PBMCs. The subset here: CD45RA-negative fraction. The DNA for the CDR3 is TGTGCCAGCTCATCTTTGAGAGGCCCGGAAGCTTTCTTT. Amino acids: CASSSLRGPEAFF.